This T cell receptor beta chain was recorded in a study of blood T cell repertoires in COVID-19. The data were produced by immunoSEQ multiplex PCR, yet TCRdb's version contains in-frame clones alone and is incomplete. The sample lists 150,000 to 200,000 clones, 70% to 85% seen once, with over 7.5% in the top ten. The source of this sequence is a woman of 80 years or more with acute or convalescent COVID-19. Sequencing was carried out using peripheral blood.

In DNA form, the CDR3 reads TGTGCCAGCAGCCTCGGGAGGGGGGGCTCTTATGGCTACACCTTC. It codes for CASSLGRGGSYGYTF. V is TRBV3-1 (or the pseudogene TRBV3-2) and J is TRBJ1-2, with a possible D match to TRBD1 (6 bases). The CDR3 length is 15 residues. V was trimmed by 4 bases and J by 5 bases, leaving 17 bases between them. Germline CDR1 is LGHDT and CDR2 is YNNKEL (reference sequence).